This TCR beta chain came from a study of T cell changes during pregnancy in multiple sclerosis. Profiled with immunoSEQ multiplex PCR; TCRdb holds only in-frame clones, not every one. This table has about 69,000 clones, roughly 90% appearing once. The CDR3 has 16 amino acids. V lost 5 bases, J lost 2 bases, and 4 bases stayed unmatched. Germline V gene data show CDR1 as SGHTA and CDR2 as FQGNSA. Sequenced here: CD4+ T cells from peripheral blood mononuclear cells, sampled in the third trimester of pregnancy. The chain links TRBV7-2 to TRBJ2-3, with 13 nucleotides matching TRBD2. This clonotype originated in a female donor in good health, enrolled as a control in a pregnancy study. The CDR3 loop reads CASSPTSGGDTDTQYF. DNA for the CDR3: TGTGCCAGCAGCCCCACTAGCGGGGGGGACACAGATACGCAGTATTTT.